Presented here are 4 T cell receptor beta chains from one specimen sequenced in a study of CD8+ T cells in alopecia areata. RNA was extracted and reverse transcribed into cDNA as the sequencing template. The table came from immunoSEQ multiplex PCR; TCRdb's copy has only in-frame clones and leaves some out. The sample has some 170,000 clones; about 67% are singletons. Specimen: CD8+ T cells sorted from blood, collected at week 0. These receptors all stem from a human donor with alopecia areata.

V gene TRBV27 combines with J gene TRBJ1-2, with D uncertain. Germline V lookup: CDR1 MNHEY, CDR2 SMNVEV (reference sequence). The length of the CDR3 is 14 residues. The germline V and J ends were trimmed by 0 bases and 2 bases, with 7 bases remaining between them. This CDR3 is CASSLSQTNYGYTF. DNA of the CDR3: TGTGCCAGCAGTTTATCACAGACAAACTATGGCTACACCTTC.

This clone was counted only a few times. The gene calls are TRBV6-1 and TRBJ1-5; 11 positions match TRBD1. Germline CDR1 reads MNHNS; CDR2 reads SASEGT. The CDR3 is made up of 15 amino acids. V gave up 6 bases and J gave up 6 bases; unmatched junction bases: 7. The CDR3, as DNA: TGTGCCAGCAGGCCGGGGACAGGGGGAAGTCAGCCCCAGCATTTT. Translated: CASRPGTGGSQPQHF.

The V call is TRBV30, the J call TRBJ1-1; no reliable D call. This CDR3 spans 13 amino acids. The V gene lost 5 bases and the J gene lost 1 base, with 11 bases spanning the gap. The germline gives CDR1 GTSNPN, CDR2 SVGIG (reference sequence). For the CDR3, the DNA is TGTGCCTGGGGGCCCGGAGAGAACACTGAAGCTTTCTTT. Translation gives CAWGPGENTEAFF.

This chain links TRBV29-1 with TRBJ1-2; no definite D call. Germline CDR1 is SQVTM and CDR2 is ANQGSEA. V was trimmed by 5 bases and J by 7 bases, leaving 11 bases between them. This CDR3 is 11 amino acids long. The CDR3 DNA sequence: TGCAGCGTTCCCCATGGGCCTGGCTACACCTTC. Protein product: CSVPHGPGYTF.